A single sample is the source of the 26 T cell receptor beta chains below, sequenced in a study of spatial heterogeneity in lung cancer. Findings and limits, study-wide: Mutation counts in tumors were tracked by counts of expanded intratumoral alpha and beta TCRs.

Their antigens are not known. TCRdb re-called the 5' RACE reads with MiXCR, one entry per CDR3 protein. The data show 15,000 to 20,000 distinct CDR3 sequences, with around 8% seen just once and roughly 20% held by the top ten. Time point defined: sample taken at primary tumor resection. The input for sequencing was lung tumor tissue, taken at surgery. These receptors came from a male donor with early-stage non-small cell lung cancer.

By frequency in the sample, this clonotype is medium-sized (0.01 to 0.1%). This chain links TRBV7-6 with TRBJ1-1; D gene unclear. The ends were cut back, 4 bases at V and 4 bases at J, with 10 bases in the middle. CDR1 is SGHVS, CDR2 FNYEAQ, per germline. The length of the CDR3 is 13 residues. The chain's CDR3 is CASSSGGVTEAFF. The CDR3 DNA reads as TGTGCCAGCAGCTCCGGTGGAGTCACTGAAGCTTTCTTT.

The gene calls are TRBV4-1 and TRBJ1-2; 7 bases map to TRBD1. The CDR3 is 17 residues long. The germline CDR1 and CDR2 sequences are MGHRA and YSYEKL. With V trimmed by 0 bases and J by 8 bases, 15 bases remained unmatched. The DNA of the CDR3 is TGCGCCAGCAGCCAAGATTTCGGGATAGGGGGCGCGGACGGCTACACCTTC. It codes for CASSQDFGIGGADGYTF.

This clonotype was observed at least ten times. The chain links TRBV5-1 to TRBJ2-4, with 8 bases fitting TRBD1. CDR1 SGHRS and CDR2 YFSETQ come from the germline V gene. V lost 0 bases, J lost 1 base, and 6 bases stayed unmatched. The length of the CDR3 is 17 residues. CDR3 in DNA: TGCGCCAGCAGCTTGGTGGGACAGGTCGAGGCCAAAAACATTCAGTACTTC. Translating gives CASSLVGQVEAKNIQYF. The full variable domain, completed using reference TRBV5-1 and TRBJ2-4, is KAGVTQTPRYLIKTRGQQVTLSCSPISGHRSVSWYQQTPGQGLQFLFEYFSETQRNKGNFPGRFSGRQFSNSRSEMNVSTLELGDSALYLCASSLVGQVEAKNIQYFGAGTRLSVL.

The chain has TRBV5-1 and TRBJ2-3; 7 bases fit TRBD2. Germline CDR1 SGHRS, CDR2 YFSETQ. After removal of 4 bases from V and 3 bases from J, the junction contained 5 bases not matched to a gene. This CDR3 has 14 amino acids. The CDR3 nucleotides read TGCGCCAGCAGCCCCGGGGGGAAGACAGATACGCAGTATTTT. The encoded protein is CASSPGGKTDTQYF.

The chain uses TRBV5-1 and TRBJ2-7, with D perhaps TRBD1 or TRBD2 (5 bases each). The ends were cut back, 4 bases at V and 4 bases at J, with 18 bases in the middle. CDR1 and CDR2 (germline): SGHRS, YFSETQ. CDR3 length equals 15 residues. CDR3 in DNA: TGCGCCAGCAGCGATACGGGGCAGGGAATTTACGAGCAGTACTTC. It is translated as CASSDTGQGIYEQYF. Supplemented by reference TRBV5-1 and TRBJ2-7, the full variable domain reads KAGVTQTPRYLIKTRGQQVTLSCSPISGHRSVSWYQQTPGQGLQFLFEYFSETQRNKGNFPGRFSGRQFSNSRSEMNVSTLELGDSALYLCASSDTGQGIYEQYFGPGTRLTVT.

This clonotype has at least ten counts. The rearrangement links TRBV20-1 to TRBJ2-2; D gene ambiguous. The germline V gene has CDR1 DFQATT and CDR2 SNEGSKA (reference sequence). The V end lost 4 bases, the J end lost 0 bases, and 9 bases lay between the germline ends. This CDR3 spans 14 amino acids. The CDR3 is CSANSNSNTGELFF. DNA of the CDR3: TGCAGTGCTAACAGCAACTCGAACACCGGGGAGCTGTTTTTT.

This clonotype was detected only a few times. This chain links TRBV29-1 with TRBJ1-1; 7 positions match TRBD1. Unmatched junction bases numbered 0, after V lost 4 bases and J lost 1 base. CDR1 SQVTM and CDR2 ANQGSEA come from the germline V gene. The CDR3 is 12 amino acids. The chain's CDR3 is CSVGQGNTEAFF. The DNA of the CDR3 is TGCAGCGTTGGACAGGGGAACACTGAAGCTTTCTTT.

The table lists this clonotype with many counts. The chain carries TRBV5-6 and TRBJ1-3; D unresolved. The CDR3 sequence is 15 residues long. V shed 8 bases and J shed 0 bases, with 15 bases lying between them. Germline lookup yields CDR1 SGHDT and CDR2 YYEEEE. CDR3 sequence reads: CASTPAGRSGNTIYF. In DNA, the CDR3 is TGTGCCAGTACCCCAGCAGGCCGCTCTGGAAACACCATATATTTT.

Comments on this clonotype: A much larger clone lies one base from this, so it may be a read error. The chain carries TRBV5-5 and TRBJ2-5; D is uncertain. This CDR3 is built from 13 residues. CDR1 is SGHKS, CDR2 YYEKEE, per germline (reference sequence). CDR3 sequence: CASSLFLQETLYF. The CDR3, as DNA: TGTGCCAGCAGCTTGTTTCTGCAAGAGACCCTGTACTTC.

The CDR3 loop reads CASSPGGRGKNIQYF. The DNA for the CDR3 is TGCGCCAGCAGCCCAGGGGGTCGGGGCAAAAACATTCAGTACTTC. V usage is TRBV5-1 and J usage is TRBJ2-4; 7 positions match TRBD1. Trimming removed 4 bases from V and 3 bases from J; junction bases left unmatched: 7. CDR3 length: 15 residues. Germline assignment: CDR1 SGHRS and CDR2 YFSETQ.

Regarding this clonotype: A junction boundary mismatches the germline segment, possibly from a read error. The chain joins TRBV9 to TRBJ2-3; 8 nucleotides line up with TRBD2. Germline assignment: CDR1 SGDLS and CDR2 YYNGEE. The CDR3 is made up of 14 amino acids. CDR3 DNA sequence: TGTGCCAGCAGAGTAGGGACTAGGACAGATACGCAGTATTTT. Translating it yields CASRVGTRTDTQYF.

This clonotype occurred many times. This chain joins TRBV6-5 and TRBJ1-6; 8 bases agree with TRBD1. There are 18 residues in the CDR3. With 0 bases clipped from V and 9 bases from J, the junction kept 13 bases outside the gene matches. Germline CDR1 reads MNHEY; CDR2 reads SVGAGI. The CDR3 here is CASSYSVPGQDMGSPLHF. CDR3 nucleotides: TGTGCCAGCAGTTACTCCGTCCCGGGACAGGATATGGGTTCACCCCTCCACTTT.

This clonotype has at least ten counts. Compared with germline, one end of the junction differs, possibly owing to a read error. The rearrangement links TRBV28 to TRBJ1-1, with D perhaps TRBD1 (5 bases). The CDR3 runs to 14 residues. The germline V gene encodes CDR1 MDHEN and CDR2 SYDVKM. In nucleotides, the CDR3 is TGTGCCAGCAGCTTATATAGTACAGGCACTGAAGCTTTCTTT. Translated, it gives CASSLYSTGTEAFF.

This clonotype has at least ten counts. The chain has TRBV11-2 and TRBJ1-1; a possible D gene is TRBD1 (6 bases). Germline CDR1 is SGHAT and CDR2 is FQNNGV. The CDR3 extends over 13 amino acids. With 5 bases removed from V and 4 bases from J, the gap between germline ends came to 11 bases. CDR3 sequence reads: CASSLGTITEAFF. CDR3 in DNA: TGTGCCAGCAGCCTAGGGACAATCACTGAAGCTTTCTTT.

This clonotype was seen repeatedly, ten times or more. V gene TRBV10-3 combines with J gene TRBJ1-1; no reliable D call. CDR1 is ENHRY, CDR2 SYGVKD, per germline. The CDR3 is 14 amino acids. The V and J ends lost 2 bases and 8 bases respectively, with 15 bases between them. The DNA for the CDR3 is TGTGCCATCAGTGAGAGGTTAGGAAACAACGAAGCTTTCTTT. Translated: CAISERLGNNEAFF.

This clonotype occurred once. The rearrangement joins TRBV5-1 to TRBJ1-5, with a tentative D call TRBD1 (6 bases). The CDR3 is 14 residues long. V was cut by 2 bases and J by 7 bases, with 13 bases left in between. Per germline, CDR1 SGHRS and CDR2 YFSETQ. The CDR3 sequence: CASSLSGGQQPQHF. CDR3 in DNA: TGCGCCAGCAGCTTAAGCGGGGGGCAGCAGCCCCAGCATTTT.

The CDR3 DNA is TGTGCCAGCAGCTTAGGGGCGGGGGCCCCCCGAGAGCAGTACTTC. Translating it yields CASSLGAGAPREQYF. The chain joins TRBV7-9 to TRBJ2-7; possible D gene TRBD2, 7 bases. In germline, CDR1 is SEHNR, CDR2 FQNEAQ (reference sequence). The V gene lost 1 base and the J gene lost 7 bases, with 17 bases spanning the gap. The length of the CDR3 is 15 residues.

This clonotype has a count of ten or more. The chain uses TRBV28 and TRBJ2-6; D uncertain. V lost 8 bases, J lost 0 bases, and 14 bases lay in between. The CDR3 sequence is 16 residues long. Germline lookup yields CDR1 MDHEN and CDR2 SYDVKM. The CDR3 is CASGPTQSSGANVLTF. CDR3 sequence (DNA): TGTGCCAGCGGCCCCACACAGAGCTCTGGGGCCAACGTCCTGACTTTC.

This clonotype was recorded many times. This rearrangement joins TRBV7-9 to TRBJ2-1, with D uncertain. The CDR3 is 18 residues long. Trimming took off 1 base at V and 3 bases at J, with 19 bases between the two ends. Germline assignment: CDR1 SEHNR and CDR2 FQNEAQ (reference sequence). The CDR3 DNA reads TGTGCCAGCAGCTTAGGGGCCCGACAAAAAACCTACTACAATGAGCAGTTCTTC. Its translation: CASSLGARQKTYYNEQFF.

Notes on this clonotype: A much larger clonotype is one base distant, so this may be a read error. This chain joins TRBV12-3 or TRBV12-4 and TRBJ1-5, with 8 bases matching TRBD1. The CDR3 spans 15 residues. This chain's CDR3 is CASSVSGTGNQPQNF. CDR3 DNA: TGTGCCAGCAGTGTCAGCGGGACAGGAAATCAGCCCCAGAATTTT.

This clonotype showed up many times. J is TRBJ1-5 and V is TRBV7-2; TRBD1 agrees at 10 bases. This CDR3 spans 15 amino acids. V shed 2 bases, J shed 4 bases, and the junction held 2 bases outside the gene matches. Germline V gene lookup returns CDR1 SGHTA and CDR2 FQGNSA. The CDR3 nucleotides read TGTGCCAGCAGCTTAAGGGGACAGGGGAATCAGCCCCAGCATTTT. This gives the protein CASSLRGQGNQPQHF.

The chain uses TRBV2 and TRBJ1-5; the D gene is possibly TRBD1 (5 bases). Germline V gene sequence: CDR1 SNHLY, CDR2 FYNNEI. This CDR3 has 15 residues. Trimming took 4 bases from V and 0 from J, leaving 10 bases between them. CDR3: CASSGRQNSNQPQHF. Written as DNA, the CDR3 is TGTGCCAGCAGTGGGAGACAGAATAGCAATCAGCCCCAGCATTTT.

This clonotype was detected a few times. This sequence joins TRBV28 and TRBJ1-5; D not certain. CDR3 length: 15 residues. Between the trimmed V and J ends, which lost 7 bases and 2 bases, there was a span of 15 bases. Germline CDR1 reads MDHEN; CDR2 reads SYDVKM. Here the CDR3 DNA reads TGTGCCAGCAAGCGAGGGCAGTTGGGCAATCAGCCCCAGCATTTT. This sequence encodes CASKRGQLGNQPQHF.

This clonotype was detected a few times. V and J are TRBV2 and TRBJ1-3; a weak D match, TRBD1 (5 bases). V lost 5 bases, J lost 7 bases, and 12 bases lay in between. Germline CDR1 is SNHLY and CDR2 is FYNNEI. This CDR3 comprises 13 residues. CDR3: CASSTGLVNTIYF. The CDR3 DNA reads TGTGCCAGCAGTACGGGGCTAGTGAACACCATATATTTT.

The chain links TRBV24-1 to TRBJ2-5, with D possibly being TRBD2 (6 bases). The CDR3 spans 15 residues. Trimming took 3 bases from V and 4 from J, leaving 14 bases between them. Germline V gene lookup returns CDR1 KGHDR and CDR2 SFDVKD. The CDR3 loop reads CATSDATVGGETQYF. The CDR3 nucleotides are TGTGCCACCAGTGATGCCACGGTGGGGGGAGAGACCCAGTACTTC.

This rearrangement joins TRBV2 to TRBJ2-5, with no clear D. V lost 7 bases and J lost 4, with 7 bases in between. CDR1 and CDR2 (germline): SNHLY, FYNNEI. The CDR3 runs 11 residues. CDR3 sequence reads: CASTWGETQYF. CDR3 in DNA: TGTGCCAGCACCTGGGGAGAGACCCAGTACTTC.